The 30 T cell receptor beta chains below all came from one sample that was sequenced in a study of shared clonotypes between healthy human individuals. TCRdb's copy holds only in-frame clones and misses some; the assay was immunoSEQ multiplex PCR. The table records about a million clones, 70% to 85% of them present only once. The source material was memory CD4+ T cells from PBMCs. Described subset: CD45RA-negative fraction. Receptors were obtained from a man in his late teens or twenties in good health. Some clones in this sample may be carry-over from other donors' samples.

This clone was observed a few times. The chain employs TRBV7-9 and TRBJ1-5, with 7 bases lining up with TRBD1. The V segment lost 7 bases and the J segment 4 bases; nucleotides outside the gene matches: 10. Germline V gives CDR1 SEHNR, CDR2 FQNEAQ (reference sequence). The CDR3 sequence is 15 residues long. The CDR3 DNA reads TGTGCCAGCACCCCACTCGGGACAGAAAATCAGCCCCAGCATTTT. It yields the protein CASTPLGTENQPQHF.

The chain combines TRBV2 with TRBJ2-1, with 13 positions matching TRBD2. The CDR3 length is 15 residues. The germline V gene encodes CDR1 SNHLY and CDR2 FYNNEI. The junction had 9 bases not matched to a gene; V was cut back by 6 bases and J by 10 bases. CDR3 residues: CASRPGLAGLGEQFF. The CDR3, as DNA: TGTGCCAGCAGACCGGGACTAGCGGGACTCGGGGAGCAGTTCTTC.

The J gene is TRBJ2-1, the V gene TRBV10-3, with TRBD2 identical over 8 bases. Losses at the gene ends were 6 bases for V and 8 bases for J; bases not matched to a gene: 6. CDR3 length equals 13 residues. Germline loops: CDR1 ENHRY, CDR2 SYGVKD. CDR3 bases: TGTGCCATCAGCGGGGGGGGTTTTGATGAGCAGTTCTTC. Translated: CAISGGGFDEQFF.

This clone was recorded a few times. The chain uses TRBV15 and TRBJ2-5, with D perhaps matching TRBD1 (6 bases). Germline CDR1 LNHNV, CDR2 YYDKDF (reference sequence). The CDR3 spans 18 residues. The ends were cut back, 1 base at V and 2 bases at J, with 20 bases in the middle. The DNA of the CDR3 is TGTGCCACCAGCAGAGGGATTTACAGGGTTGCATCTCAAGAGACCCAGTACTTC. Its translation is CATSRGIYRVASQETQYF.

The J gene is TRBJ1-1, the V gene TRBV7-9; 9 positions agree with TRBD1. V trimming: 3 bases; J trimming: 0 bases; junction bases outside the gene matches: 14. Per germline, CDR1 SEHNR and CDR2 FQNEAQ (reference sequence). The CDR3 is made up of 19 amino acids. The CDR3 loop reads CASSFSSWRRDRVNTEAFF. In DNA, the CDR3 is TGTGCCAGCAGCTTTTCTAGCTGGAGACGGGACAGGGTGAACACTGAAGCTTTCTTT.

This chain connects TRBV6-5 to TRBJ2-7; D is possibly TRBD1 or TRBD2 (5 bases each). The CDR3 spans 12 residues. Germline V CDR1 and CDR2: MNHEY, SVGAGI. Trimming took off 4 bases at V and 6 bases at J, with 10 bases between the two ends. CDR3 coding DNA: TGTGCCAGCAGTTGGGGACCGGGCGAGCAGTACTTC. Residues: CASSWGPGEQYF.

The rearrangement links TRBV7-2 to TRBJ2-3, with D unclear. CDR1 is SGHTA and CDR2 is FQGNSA in the germline V gene. V lost 5 bases and J lost 0, with 3 bases in between. This CDR3 comprises 12 residues. The CDR3 sequence: CASSKSTDTQYF. The CDR3 DNA reads as TGTGCCAGCAGCAAGAGCACAGATACGCAGTATTTT.

The chain recombines TRBV14 with TRBJ2-1; D unresolved. Per germline, CDR1 SGHDN and CDR2 FVKESK. The CDR3 contains 13 residues. V lost 3 bases to trimming and J lost 4 bases, with 7 bases between them. The CDR3 spells CASSQQLYNEQFF. The CDR3 DNA reads as TGTGCCAGCAGCCAGCAACTTTACAATGAGCAGTTCTTC.

The chain employs TRBV6-6 and TRBJ2-7, with TRBD1 identical over 12 bases. Trimming cost V 8 bases and J 4 bases; bases outside gene matches: 6. This CDR3 is 14 amino acids long. Germline loops: CDR1 MNHNY, CDR2 SVGAGI (reference sequence). CDR3 nucleotide sequence: TGTGCCAGCGGACCGGGACAGGGGGCTTACGAGCAGTACTTC. This translates into CASGPGQGAYEQYF.

The rearrangement uses TRBV14 and TRBJ2-1; D might be TRBD1 (5 bases). This CDR3 region has 17 residues. Trimming cost V 4 bases and J 2 bases, with 18 bases left between them. Germline CDR1 and CDR2: SGHDN and FVKESK. CDR3 nucleotide sequence: TGTGCCAGCAGCCCGGATCGTTGGGGCCCCACCTACAATGAGCAGTTCTTC. This sequence encodes CASSPDRWGPTYNEQFF. The complete variable domain, with remaining parts taken from reference TRBV14 and TRBJ2-1, reads EAGVTQFPSHSVIEKGQTVTLRCDPISGHDNLYWYRRVMGKEIKFLLHFVKESKQDESGMPNNRFLAERTGGTYSTLKVQPAELEDSGVYFCASSPDRWGPTYNEQFFGPGTRLTVL.

CDR3 sequence: CSVVGVGSTDTQYF. CDR3 DNA: TGCAGCGTTGTGGGGGTGGGAAGCACAGATACGCAGTATTTT. The rearrangement joins TRBV29-1 to TRBJ2-3; D possibly matches TRBD1 or TRBD2 (5 bases each). This CDR3 comprises 14 residues. The germline V gene has CDR1 SQVTM and CDR2 ANQGSEA. The V gene lost 4 bases and the J gene lost 0 bases, with 11 bases spanning the gap.

The chain is built from TRBV5-1 and TRBJ1-1; TRBD1 aligns across 8 bases. The junction had 8 bases not matched to a gene; V was cut back by 6 bases and J by 1 base. Germline assignment: CDR1 SGHRS and CDR2 YFSETQ. This CDR3 region has 15 residues. The CDR3 protein is CASTNLQGGNTEAFF. The CDR3 bases are TGCGCCAGCACCAACCTACAGGGGGGGAACACTGAAGCTTTCTTT.

Turning to this clone: Other DNA sequences in the same sample also yield this CDR3. J is TRBJ2-1 and V is TRBV29-1, with TRBD2 identical over 14 bases. V shed 6 bases and J 8 bases; nucleotides not matched to a gene: 9. Germline V lookup: CDR1 SQVTM, CDR2 ANQGSEA. This CDR3 spans 15 amino acids. CDR3 nucleotide sequence: TGCAGCGTGAGAGGGACTAGCGGGAGTGGGGATGAGCAGTTCTTC. It encodes CSVRGTSGSGDEQFF.

The CDR3 region has the DNA TGTGCCAGCTCACCACCGATTACAGGGAGGGGCGAGCAGTACTTC. Amino acids: CASSPPITGRGEQYF. This chain uses TRBV18 with TRBJ2-7, with D tentatively TRBD2 (7 bases). Trimming removed 0 bases at V and 6 bases at J, with 15 bases between. Looked up from germline, CDR1 is KGHSH and CDR2 is LQKENI. The CDR3 has 15 amino acids.

V usage is TRBV28 and J usage is TRBJ2-7; TRBD2 matches 7 bases. Germline values: CDR1 MDHEN, CDR2 SYDVKM. With 4 bases clipped from V and 0 bases from J, the junction kept 6 bases outside the gene matches. The CDR3 covers 15 residues. CDR3 sequence: CASSSSGVDSYEQYF. The CDR3 coding sequence is TGTGCCAGCAGTTCCAGCGGGGTAGACTCCTACGAGCAGTACTTC.

The chain carries TRBV19 and TRBJ2-1; the match to TRBD2 covers 7 bases. Germline V CDR1 and CDR2: LNHDA, SQIVND (reference sequence). The length of the CDR3 is 14 residues. V lost 5 bases, J lost 8 bases, and 9 bases stayed unmatched. The CDR3 DNA sequence: TGTGCCAGTAGTGCATACTCGGGAGGCCATGAGCAGTTCTTC. This sequence encodes CASSAYSGGHEQFF. The full variable domain, rest sourced from reference TRBV19 and TRBJ2-1, is DGGITQSPKYLFRKEGQNVTLSCEQNLNHDAMYWYRQDPGQGLRLIYYSQIVNDFQKGDIAEGYSVSREKKESFPLTVTSAQKNPTAFYLCASSAYSGGHEQFFGPGTRLTVL.

J is TRBJ1-5 and V is TRBV7-8; 9 bases line up with TRBD1. The CDR3 covers 16 residues. V was pared by 5 bases and J by 0 bases, with 5 bases of the junction left unmatched. Germline values: CDR1 SGHVS, CDR2 FQNEAQ. The CDR3 spells CASSDRGSDSNQPQHF. In nucleotides, the CDR3 is TGTGCCAGCAGCGACAGGGGGTCCGATAGCAATCAGCCCCAGCATTTT.

This sequence joins TRBV19 and TRBJ2-5; D not resolved. Per the germline V gene, CDR1 is LNHDA and CDR2 is SQIVND (reference sequence). This CDR3 is 15 amino acids long. Trimming cost V 4 bases and J 3 bases, with 15 bases left between them. CDR3 protein: CASSTTSRGKETQYF. CDR3 coding DNA: TGTGCCAGTAGTACCACATCACGCGGTAAAGAGACCCAGTACTTC.

With regard to this clone: Other DNA variants within this sample encode the same CDR3. This sequence joins TRBV7-9 and TRBJ1-1; 7 nucleotides match TRBD1. CDR1 SEHNR and CDR2 FQNEAQ come from the germline V gene (reference sequence). The length of the CDR3 is 14 residues. V lost 5 bases and J lost 1; bases outside the gene matches: 4. The CDR3 is CASSPRTGNTEAFF. CDR3 bases: TGTGCCAGCAGCCCCCGGACAGGGAACACTGAAGCTTTCTTT.

V gene TRBV10-3 combines with J gene TRBJ2-5; perhaps TRBD1 as D (5 bases). CDR3 size: 15 residues. Germline CDR1 and CDR2: ENHRY and SYGVKD. V was shortened by 2 bases and J by 4 bases, with 14 bases between the two germline ends. CDR3 in DNA: TGTGCCATCAGTGAGGGCAGGGATGGGGTAGAGACCCAGTACTTC. Translation gives CAISEGRDGVETQYF.

In this sample, this clone turned up a few times. The chain uses TRBV9 and TRBJ2-5, with 10 bases aligning to TRBD1. Germline V gene lookup returns CDR1 SGDLS and CDR2 YYNGEE. This CDR3 is 15 amino acids long. The trim removed 1 base at V and 3 bases at J, leaving 3 bases unmatched. The CDR3, as DNA: TGTGCCAGCAGCGTAACCGGGACAGGGGAAGAGACCCAGTACTTC. Its protein product is CASSVTGTGEETQYF.

To note about this clone: This clone may be a read error of a much larger clone one base away. This sequence joins TRBV7-3 and TRBJ2-3, with 11 positions matching TRBD1. Per the germline V gene, CDR1 is SGHTA and CDR2 is FQGTGA. J lost 4 bases, V lost 3 bases, and 0 bases had no gene match. The CDR3 loop spans 14 amino acids. CDR3 DNA sequence: TGTGCCAGCAGCTTGGGACAGGGGGCAGATACGCAGTATTTT. Its translation is CASSLGQGADTQYF.

This chain uses TRBV2 with TRBJ2-7; TRBD2 agrees at 9 bases. The ends lost 6 bases at V and 6 bases at J; junction bases unmatched: 9. Per the germline V gene, CDR1 is SNHLY and CDR2 is FYNNEI. The CDR3 totals 14 residues. The CDR3, as DNA: TGTGCCAGCAGGTATCTAGCGGGATTAGGCGAGCAGTACTTC. Its translation is CASRYLAGLGEQYF.

The CDR3 nucleotides read TGTGCCAGCAGTGAGGGGGGTTACTATGGCTACACCTTC. Amino acids: CASSEGGYYGYTF. This chain links TRBV2 with TRBJ1-2; perhaps TRBD1 as D (5 bases). From germline, CDR1 is SNHLY and CDR2 FYNNEI. The CDR3 length is 13 residues. The V and J ends lost 3 bases and 3 bases respectively, with 8 bases between them.

This clone has a handful of counts. V gene TRBV7-6 combines with J gene TRBJ1-1; TRBD1 might be the D (5 bases). V was trimmed by 1 base and J by 0 bases, leaving 21 bases between them. Germline assignment: CDR1 SGHVS and CDR2 FNYEAQ. CDR3 size: 19 residues. The CDR3 spells CASSLEPPEGRIMNTEAFF. DNA for the CDR3: TGTGCCAGCAGCTTAGAACCTCCGGAGGGACGGATCATGAACACTGAAGCTTTCTTT.

This chain links TRBV28 with TRBJ1-5; TRBD1 is a possible D gene (5 bases). The germline gives CDR1 MDHEN, CDR2 SYDVKM. The CDR3 consists of 15 residues. V shed 3 bases and J shed 9 bases, with 18 bases lying between them. The CDR3 reads CASSFPGSGDRPQHF. CDR3 coding DNA: TGTGCCAGCAGTTTCCCGGGCTCGGGGGATCGGCCCCAGCATTTT. Full variable domain (missing parts from reference TRBV28 and TRBJ1-5): DVKVTQSSRYLVKRTGEKVFLECVQDMDHENMFWYRQDPGLGLRLIYFSYDVKMKEKGDIPEGYSVSREKKERFSLILESASTNQTSMYLCASSFPGSGDRPQHFGDGTRLSIL.

This sequence joins TRBV18 and TRBJ1-1, with unresolved D. Trimming left V 6 bases short and J 3 bases short, with 14 bases between. The CDR3 totals 14 residues. The V gene's germline CDR1 is KGHSH and CDR2 LQKENI. The CDR3 region has the DNA TGTGCCAGCTCCCCTCGACAACCAGACACTGAAGCTTTCTTT. It translates to CASSPRQPDTEAFF.

This clone was detected once. Additional DNA sequences in this sample encode the identical CDR3. Here the CDR3 DNA reads TGTGCCAGTAGTATCGGAGGGGTTCGTGAAAAACTGTTTTTT. Translation: CASSIGGVREKLFF. The chain couples TRBV19 to TRBJ1-4; a weak D match, TRBD1 (5 bases). This CDR3 comprises 14 residues. Germline V gives CDR1 LNHDA, CDR2 SQIVND (reference sequence). V lost 3 bases, J lost 7 bases, and 12 bases lay in between.

The V gene is TRBV11-2, the J gene TRBJ1-2; 8 bases are a match to TRBD1. The CDR3 runs 16 residues. J lost 5 bases, V lost 5 bases, and 13 bases had no gene match. Germline V gene sequence: CDR1 SGHAT, CDR2 FQNNGV. Here the CDR3 DNA reads TGTGCCAGCAGCCTATTCAGGGGGCGGGGACCGTATGGCTACACCTTC. It specifies CASSLFRGRGPYGYTF.

This clone was seen a few times. The chain employs TRBV10-2 and TRBJ2-7; unclear D gene. The V end was cut by 8 bases, the J end by 0 bases, with 14 bases between. Germline-derived CDR1 and CDR2 are WSHSY and SAAADI. The CDR3 covers 14 residues. The CDR3 reads CASCRLASSYEQYF. The CDR3 DNA reads TGCGCCAGCTGCAGACTGGCCAGCTCCTACGAGCAGTACTTC.